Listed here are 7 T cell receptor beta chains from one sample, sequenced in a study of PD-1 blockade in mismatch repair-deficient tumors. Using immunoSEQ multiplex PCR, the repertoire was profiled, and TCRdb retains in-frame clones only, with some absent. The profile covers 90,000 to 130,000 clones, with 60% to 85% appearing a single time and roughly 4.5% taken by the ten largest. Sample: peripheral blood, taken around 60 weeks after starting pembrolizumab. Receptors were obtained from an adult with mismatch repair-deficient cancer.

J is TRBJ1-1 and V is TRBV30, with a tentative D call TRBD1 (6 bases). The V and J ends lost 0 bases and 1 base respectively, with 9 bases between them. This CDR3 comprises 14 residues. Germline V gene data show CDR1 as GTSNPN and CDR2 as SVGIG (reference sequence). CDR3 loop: CAWSVGHQNTEAFF. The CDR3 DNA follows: TGTGCCTGGAGTGTGGGACACCAGAACACTGAAGCTTTCTTT.

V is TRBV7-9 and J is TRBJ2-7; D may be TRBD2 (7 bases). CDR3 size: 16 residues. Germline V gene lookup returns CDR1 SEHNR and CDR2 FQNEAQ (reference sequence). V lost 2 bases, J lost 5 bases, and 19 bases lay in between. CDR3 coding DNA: TGTGCCAGCAGCTTACCGTTTGGGGGGGCAGGACACGAGCAGTACTTC. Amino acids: CASSLPFGGAGHEQYF.

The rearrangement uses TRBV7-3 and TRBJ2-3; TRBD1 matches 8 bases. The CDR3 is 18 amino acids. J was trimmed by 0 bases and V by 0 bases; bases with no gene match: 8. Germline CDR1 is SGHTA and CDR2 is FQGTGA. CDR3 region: CASSLTSTGGISTDTQYF. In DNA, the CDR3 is TGTGCCAGCAGCTTAACAAGCACAGGGGGGATTAGCACAGATACGCAGTATTTT. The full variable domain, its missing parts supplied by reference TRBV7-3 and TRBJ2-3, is GAGVSQTPSNKVTEKGKYVELRCDPISGHTALYWYRQSLGQGPEFLIYFQGTGAADDSGLPNDRFFAVRPEGSVSTLKIQRTERGDSAVYLCASSLTSTGGISTDTQYFGPGTRLTVL.

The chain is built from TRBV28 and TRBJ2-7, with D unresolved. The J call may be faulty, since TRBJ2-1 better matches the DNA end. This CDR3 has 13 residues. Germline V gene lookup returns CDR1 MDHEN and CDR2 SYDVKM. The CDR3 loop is CASSSPSTNEQFF. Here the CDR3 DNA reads TGTGCCAGCAGTTCCCCTTCGACCAATGAGCAGTTCTTC.

The CDR3, as DNA: TGTGGATCCGGACAGGGGGCTGCTGGAAACACCATATATTTT. It codes for CGSGQGAAGNTIYF. The chain uses TRBV11-2 and TRBJ1-3; 11 bases are shared with TRBD1. Germline lookup yields CDR1 SGHAT and CDR2 FQNNGV. The CDR3 spans 14 residues. Drawing the rest from reference TRBV11-2 and TRBJ1-3, the complete variable domain is EAGVAQSPRYKIIEKRQSVAFWCNPISGHATLYWYQQILGQGPKLLIQFQNNGVVDDSQLPKDRFSAERLKGVDSTLKIQPAKLEDSAVYLCGSGQGAAGNTIYFGEGSWLTVV.

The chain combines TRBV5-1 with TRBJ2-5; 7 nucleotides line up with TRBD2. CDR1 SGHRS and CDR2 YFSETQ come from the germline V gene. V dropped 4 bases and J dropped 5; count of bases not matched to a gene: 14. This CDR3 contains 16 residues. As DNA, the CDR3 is TGCGCCAGCAGCCGGAACGAGGGAGGGAGGCGGGAGACCCAGTACTTC. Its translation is CASSRNEGGRRETQYF. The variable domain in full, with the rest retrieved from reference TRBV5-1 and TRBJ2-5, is KAGVTQTPRYLIKTRGQQVTLSCSPISGHRSVSWYQQTPGQGLQFLFEYFSETQRNKGNFPGRFSGRQFSNSRSEMNVSTLELGDSALYLCASSRNEGGRRETQYFGPGTRLLVL.

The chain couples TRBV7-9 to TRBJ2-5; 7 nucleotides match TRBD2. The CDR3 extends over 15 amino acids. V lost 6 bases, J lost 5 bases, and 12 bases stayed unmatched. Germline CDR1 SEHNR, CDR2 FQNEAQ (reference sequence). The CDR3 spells CASRSPAGEWETQYF. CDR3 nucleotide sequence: TGTGCCAGCAGGTCTCCGGCGGGGGAGTGGGAGACCCAGTACTTC.